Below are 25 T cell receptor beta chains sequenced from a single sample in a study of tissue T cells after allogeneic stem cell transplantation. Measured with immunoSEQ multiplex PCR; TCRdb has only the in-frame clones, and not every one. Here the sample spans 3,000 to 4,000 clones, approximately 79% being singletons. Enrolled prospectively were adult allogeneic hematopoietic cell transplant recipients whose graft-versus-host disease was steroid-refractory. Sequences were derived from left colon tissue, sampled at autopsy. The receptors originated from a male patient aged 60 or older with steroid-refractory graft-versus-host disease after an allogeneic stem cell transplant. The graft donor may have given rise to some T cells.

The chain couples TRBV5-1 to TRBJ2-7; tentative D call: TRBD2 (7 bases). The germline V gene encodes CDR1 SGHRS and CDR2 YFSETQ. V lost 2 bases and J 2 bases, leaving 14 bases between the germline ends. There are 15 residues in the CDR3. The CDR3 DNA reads TGCGCCAGCAGCTTACCTTCGGGGGGCGCCTACGAGCAGTACTTC. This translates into CASSLPSGGAYEQYF.

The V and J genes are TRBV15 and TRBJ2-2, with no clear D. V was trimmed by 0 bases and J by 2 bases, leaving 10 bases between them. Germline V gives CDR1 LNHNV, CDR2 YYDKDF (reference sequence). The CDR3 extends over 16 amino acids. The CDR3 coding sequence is TGTGCCACCAGCAGAGAGGGTTCACCCAACACCGGGGAGCTGTTTTTT. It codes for CATSREGSPNTGELFF.

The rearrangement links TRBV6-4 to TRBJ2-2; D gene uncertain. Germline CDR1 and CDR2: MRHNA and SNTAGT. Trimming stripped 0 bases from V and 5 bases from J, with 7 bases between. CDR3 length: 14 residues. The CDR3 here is CASSDSPGTGELFF. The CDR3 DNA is TGTGCCAGCAGTGACTCGCCAGGAACCGGGGAGCTGTTTTTT.

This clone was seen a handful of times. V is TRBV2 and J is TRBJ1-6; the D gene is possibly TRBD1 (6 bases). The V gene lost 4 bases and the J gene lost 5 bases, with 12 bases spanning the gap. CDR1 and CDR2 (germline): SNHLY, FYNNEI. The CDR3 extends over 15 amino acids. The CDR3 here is CASSGGRGDNSPLHF. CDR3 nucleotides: TGTGCCAGCAGTGGTGGCAGGGGAGATAATTCACCCCTCCACTTT.

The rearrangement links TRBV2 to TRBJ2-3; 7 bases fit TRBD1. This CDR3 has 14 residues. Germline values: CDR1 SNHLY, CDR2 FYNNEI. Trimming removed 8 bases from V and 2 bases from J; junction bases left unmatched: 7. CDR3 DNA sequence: TGTGCCAGCTATACCGGGACAGTCACAGATACGCAGTATTTT. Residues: CASYTGTVTDTQYF.

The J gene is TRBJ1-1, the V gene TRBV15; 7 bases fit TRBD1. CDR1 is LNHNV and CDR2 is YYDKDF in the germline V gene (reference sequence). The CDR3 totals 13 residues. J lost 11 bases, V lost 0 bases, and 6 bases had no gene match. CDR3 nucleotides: TGTGCCACCAGCAGAGAAAGGACAGGTTCGGCTTTCTTT. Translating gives CATSRERTGSAFF. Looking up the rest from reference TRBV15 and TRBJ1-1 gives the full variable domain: DAMVIQNPRYQVTQFGKPVTLSCSQTLNHNVMYWYQQKSSQAPKLLFHYYDKDFNNEADTPDNFQSRRPNTSFCFLDIRSPGLGDTAMYLCATSRERTGSAFFGQGTRLTVV.

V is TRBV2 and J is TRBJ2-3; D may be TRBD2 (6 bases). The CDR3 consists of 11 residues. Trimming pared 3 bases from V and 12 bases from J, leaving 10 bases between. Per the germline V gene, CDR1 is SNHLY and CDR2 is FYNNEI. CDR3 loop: CASSDHSGQYF. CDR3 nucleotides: TGTGCCAGCAGTGATCATAGCGGCCAGTATTTT.

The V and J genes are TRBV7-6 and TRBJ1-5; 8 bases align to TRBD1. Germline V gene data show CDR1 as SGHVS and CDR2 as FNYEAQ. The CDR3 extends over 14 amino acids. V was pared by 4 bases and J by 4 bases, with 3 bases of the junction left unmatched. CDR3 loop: CASSSGQVNQPQHF. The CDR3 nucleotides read TGTGCCAGCAGCTCGGGACAGGTAAATCAGCCCCAGCATTTT.

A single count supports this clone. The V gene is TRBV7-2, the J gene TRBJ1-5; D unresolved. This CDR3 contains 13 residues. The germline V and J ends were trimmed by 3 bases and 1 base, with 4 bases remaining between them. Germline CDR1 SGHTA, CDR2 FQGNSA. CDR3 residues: CASSFNSNQPQHF. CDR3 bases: TGTGCCAGCAGCTTCAACAGCAATCAGCCCCAGCATTTT.

CDR3: CASSPRTGEADTQYF. The CDR3 nucleotides are TGCGCCAGCAGCCCCCGGACAGGGGAGGCAGATACGCAGTATTTT. V usage is TRBV4-1 and J usage is TRBJ2-3; 9 bases match TRBD1. Trimming removed 4 bases from V and 4 bases from J; junction bases left unmatched: 6. The CDR3 has 15 residues. Germline values: CDR1 MGHRA, CDR2 YSYEKL.

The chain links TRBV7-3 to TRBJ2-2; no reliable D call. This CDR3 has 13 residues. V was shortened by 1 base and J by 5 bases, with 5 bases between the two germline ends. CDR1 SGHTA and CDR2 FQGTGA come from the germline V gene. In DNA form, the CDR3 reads TGTGCCAGCAGCTTAAGTCTTACCGGGGAGCTGTTTTTT. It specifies CASSLSLTGELFF.

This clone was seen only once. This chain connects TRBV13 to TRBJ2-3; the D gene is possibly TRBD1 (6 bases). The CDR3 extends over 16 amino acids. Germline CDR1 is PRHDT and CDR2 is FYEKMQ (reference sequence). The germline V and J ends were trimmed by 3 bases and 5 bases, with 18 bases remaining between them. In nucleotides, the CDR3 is TGTGCCAGCAGCTTCCGGACAGCCACAGTGGGAGATACGCAGTATTTT. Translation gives CASSFRTATVGDTQYF.

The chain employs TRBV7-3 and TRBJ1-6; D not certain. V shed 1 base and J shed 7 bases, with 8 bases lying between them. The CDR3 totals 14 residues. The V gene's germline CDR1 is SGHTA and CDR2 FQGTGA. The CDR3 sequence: CASSLNRGNSPLHF. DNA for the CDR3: TGTGCCAGCAGCTTAAACCGGGGAAATTCACCCCTCCACTTT.

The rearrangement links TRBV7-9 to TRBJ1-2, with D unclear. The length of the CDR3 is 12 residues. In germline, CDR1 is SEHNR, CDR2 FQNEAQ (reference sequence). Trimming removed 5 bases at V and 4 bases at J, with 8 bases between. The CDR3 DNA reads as TGTGCCAGCAGCCCCGCTGTCTATGGCTACACCTTC. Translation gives CASSPAVYGYTF.

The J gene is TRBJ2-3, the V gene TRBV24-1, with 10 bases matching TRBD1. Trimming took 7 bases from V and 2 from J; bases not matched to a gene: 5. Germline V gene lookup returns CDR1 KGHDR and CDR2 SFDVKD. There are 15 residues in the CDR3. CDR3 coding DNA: TGTGCCACCAGCGACAGGGGGCCATTCACAGATACGCAGTATTTT. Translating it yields CATSDRGPFTDTQYF.

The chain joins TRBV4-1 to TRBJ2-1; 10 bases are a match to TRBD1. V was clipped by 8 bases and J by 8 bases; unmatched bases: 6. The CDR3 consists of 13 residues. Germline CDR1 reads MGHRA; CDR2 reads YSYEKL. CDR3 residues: CASRDRGVDEQFF. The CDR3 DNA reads TGCGCCAGCCGGGACAGGGGTGTCGATGAGCAGTTCTTC.

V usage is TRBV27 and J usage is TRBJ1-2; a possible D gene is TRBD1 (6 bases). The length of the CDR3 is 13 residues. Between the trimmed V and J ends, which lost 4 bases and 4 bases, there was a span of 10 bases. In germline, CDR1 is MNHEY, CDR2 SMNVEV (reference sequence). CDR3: CASSSDSSYGYTF. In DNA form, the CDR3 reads TGTGCCAGCAGTTCGGACAGTTCCTATGGCTACACCTTC.

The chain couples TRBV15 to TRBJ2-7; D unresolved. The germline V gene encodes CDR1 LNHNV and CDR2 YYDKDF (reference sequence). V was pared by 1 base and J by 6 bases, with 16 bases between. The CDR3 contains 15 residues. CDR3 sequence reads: CATSRVLDGLSEQYF. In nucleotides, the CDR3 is TGTGCCACCAGCAGAGTTTTGGACGGATTGAGCGAGCAGTACTTC.

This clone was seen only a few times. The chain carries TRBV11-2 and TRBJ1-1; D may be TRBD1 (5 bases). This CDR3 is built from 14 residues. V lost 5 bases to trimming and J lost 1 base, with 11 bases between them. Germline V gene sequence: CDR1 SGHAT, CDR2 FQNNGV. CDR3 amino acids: CASSPRDGNTEAFF. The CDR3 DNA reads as TGTGCCAGCAGCCCAAGGGACGGGAACACTGAAGCTTTCTTT.

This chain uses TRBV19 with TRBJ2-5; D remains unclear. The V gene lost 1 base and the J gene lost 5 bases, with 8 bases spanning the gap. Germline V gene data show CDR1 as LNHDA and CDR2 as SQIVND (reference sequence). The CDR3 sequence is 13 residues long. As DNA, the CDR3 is TGTGCCAGTAGTATAGCCAAGGGCGAGACCCAGTACTTC. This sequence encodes CASSIAKGETQYF.

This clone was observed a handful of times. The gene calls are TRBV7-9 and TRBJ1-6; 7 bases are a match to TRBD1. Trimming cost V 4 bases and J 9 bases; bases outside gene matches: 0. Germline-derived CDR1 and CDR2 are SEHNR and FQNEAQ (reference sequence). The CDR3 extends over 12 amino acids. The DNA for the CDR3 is TGTGCCAGCAGCTGGACAGGTTCACCCCTCCACTTT. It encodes CASSWTGSPLHF.

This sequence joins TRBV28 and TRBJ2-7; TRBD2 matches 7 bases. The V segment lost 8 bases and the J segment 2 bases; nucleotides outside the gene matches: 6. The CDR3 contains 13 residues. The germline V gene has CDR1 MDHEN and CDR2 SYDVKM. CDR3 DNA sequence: TGTGCCAGCCTGGGGGGGGTCACCTACGAGCAGTACTTC. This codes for CASLGGVTYEQYF. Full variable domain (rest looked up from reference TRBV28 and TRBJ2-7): DVKVTQSSRYLVKRTGEKVFLECVQDMDHENMFWYRQDPGLGLRLIYFSYDVKMKEKGDIPEGYSVSREKKERFSLILESASTNQTSMYLCASLGGVTYEQYFGPGTRLTVT.

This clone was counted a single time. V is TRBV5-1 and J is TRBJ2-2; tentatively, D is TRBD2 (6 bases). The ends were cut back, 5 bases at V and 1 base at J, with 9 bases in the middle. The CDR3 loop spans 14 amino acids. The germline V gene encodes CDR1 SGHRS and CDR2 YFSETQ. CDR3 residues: CASRVAENTGELFF. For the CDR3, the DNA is TGCGCCAGCAGGGTAGCGGAGAACACCGGGGAGCTGTTTTTT.

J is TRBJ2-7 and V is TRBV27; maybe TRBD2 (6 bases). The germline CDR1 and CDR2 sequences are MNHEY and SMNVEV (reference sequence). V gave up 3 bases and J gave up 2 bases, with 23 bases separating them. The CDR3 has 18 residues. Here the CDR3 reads CASSFRKGIGGPTYEQYF. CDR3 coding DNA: TGTGCCAGCAGTTTTAGGAAAGGGATCGGAGGGCCTACCTACGAGCAGTACTTC.

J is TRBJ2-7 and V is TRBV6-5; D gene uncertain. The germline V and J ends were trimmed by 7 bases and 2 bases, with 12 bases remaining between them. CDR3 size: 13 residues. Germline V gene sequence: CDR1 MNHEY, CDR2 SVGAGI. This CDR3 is CASTGRSTYEQYF. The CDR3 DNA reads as TGTGCCAGCACGGGCAGGTCAACCTACGAGCAGTACTTC.